The 2 T cell receptor beta chains given below trace back to one sample, sequenced in a study of T cell responses to AZD1222 COVID-19 vaccine. Some clones are missing from TCRdb's copy, which holds only in-frame ones; the method was immunoSEQ multiplex PCR. The sample holds approximately 150,000 clones, 92% seen once. The material was peripheral blood, obtained 28 days after the second AZD1222 dose. These receptor sequences come from an adult who received the AZD1222 COVID-19 vaccine.

This clone was found a few times. The rearrangement links TRBV5-4 to TRBJ1-2; no reliable D call. In germline, CDR1 is SGHNT, CDR2 YYREEE (reference sequence). This CDR3 contains 11 residues. With 5 bases removed from V and 7 bases from J, the gap between germline ends came to 9 bases. CDR3 region: CASSHVGGYTF. CDR3 DNA: TGTGCCAGCAGTCATGTAGGTGGCTACACCTTC. Full variable domain (outside the CDR3, taken from reference TRBV5-4 and TRBJ1-2): ETGVTQSPTHLIKTRGQQVTLRCSSQSGHNTVSWYQQALGQGPQFIFQYYREEENGRGNFPPRFSGLQFPNYSSELNVNALELDDSALYLCASSHVGGYTFGSGTRLTVV.

The J gene is TRBJ1-5, the V gene TRBV29-1, with D tentatively TRBD1 (5 bases). Deletions cut 6 bases from V and 2 bases from J, with 11 bases between. The CDR3 runs to 13 residues. CDR1 is SQVTM and CDR2 is ANQGSEA in the germline V gene. The CDR3 DNA reads as TGCAGCGTCGCACCAGGGCGCAATCAGCCCCAGCATTTT. The encoded protein is CSVAPGRNQPQHF.